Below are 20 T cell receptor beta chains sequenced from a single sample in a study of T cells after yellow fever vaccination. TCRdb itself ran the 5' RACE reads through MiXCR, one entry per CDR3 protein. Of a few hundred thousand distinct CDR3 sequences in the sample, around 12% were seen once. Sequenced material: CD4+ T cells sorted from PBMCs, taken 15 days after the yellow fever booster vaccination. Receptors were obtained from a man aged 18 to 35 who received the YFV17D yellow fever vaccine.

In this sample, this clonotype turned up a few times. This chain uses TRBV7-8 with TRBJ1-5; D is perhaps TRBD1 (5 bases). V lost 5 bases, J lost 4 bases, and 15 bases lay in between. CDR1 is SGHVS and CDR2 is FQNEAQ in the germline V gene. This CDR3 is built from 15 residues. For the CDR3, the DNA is TGTGCCAGCAGCCAAGACAGTAACTCGAATCAGCCCCAGCATTTT. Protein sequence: CASSQDSNSNQPQHF.

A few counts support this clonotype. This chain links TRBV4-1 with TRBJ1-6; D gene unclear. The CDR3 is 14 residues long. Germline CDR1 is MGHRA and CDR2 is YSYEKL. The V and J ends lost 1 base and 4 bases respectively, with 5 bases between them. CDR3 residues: CASSQVNYNSPLHF. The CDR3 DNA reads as TGCGCCAGCAGCCAAGTAAATTATAATTCACCCCTCCACTTT.

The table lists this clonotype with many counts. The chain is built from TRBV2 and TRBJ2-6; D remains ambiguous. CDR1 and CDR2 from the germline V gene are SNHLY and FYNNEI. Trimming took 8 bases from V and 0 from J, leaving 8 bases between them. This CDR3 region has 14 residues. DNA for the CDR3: TGTGCCAGCCGACGGAGCTCTGGGGCCAACGTCCTGACTTTC. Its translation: CASRRSSGANVLTF.

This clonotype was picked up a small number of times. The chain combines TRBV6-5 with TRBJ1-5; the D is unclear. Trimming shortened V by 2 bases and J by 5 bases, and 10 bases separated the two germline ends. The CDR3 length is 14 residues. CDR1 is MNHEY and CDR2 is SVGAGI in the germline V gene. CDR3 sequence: CASSYAGVDQPQHF. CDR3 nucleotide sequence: TGTGCCAGCAGTTACGCAGGAGTGGATCAGCCCCAGCATTTT.

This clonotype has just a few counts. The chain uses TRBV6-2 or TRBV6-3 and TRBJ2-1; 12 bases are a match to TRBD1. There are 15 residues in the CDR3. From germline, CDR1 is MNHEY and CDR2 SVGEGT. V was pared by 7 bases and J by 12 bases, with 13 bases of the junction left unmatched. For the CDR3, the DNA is TGTGCCAGCACCCGCCCCGGGACAGGGGGCGGGGGGCAGTTCTTC. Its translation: CASTRPGTGGGGQFF.

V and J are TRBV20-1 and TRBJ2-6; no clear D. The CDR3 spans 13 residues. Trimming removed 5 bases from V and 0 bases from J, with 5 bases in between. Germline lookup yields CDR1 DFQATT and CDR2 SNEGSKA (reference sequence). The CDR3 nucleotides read TGCAGTGCTGAAACCTCTGGGGCCAACGTCCTGACTTTC. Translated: CSAETSGANVLTF.

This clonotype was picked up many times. The CDR3 here is CASRPGGVNTGELFF. The CDR3 coding sequence is TGCGCCAGCAGGCCCGGGGGGGTGAACACCGGGGAGCTGTTTTTT. This sequence joins TRBV10-1 and TRBJ2-2; TRBD2 agrees at 8 bases. V was clipped by 6 bases and J by 1 base; unmatched bases: 4. CDR1 and CDR2 (germline): WNHNN, SYGVQD (reference sequence). The CDR3 consists of 15 residues.

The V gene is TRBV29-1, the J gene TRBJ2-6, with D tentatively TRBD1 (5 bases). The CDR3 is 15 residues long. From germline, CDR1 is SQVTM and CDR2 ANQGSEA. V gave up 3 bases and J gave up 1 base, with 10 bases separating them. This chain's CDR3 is CSVEGQGSGANVLTF. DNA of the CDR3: TGCAGCGTTGAGGGGCAGGGATCTGGGGCCAACGTCCTGACTTTC.

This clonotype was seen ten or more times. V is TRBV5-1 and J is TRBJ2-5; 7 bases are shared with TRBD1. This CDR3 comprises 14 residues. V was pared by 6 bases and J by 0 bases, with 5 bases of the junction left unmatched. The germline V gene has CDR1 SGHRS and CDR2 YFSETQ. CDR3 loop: CASTPDRDQETQYF. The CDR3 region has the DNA TGCGCCAGCACTCCCGACAGGGACCAAGAGACCCAGTACTTC.

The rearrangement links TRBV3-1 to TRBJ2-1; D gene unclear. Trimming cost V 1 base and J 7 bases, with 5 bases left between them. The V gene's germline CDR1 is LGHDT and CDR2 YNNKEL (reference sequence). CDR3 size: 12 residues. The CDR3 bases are TGTGCCAGCAGCCAAGTGGAAAATGAGCAGTTCTTC. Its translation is CASSQVENEQFF.

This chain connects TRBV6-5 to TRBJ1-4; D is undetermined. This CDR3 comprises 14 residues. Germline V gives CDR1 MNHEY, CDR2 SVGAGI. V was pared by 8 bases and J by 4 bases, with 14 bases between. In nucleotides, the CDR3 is TGTGCCAGCCGGAGGGCGACGGATAATGAAAAACTGTTTTTT. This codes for CASRRATDNEKLFF.

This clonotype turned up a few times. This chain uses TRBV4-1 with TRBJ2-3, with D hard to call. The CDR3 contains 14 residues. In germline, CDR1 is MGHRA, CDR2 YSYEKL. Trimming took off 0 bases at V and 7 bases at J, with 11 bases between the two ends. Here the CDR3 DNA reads TGCGCCAGCAGCCAAGAACCGCAGATCTATACGCAGTATTTT. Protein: CASSQEPQIYTQYF.

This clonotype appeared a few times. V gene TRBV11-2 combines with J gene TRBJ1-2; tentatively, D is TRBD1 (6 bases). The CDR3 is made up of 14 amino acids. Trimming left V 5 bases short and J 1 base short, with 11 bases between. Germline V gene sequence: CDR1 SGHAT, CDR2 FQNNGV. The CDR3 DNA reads TGTGCCAGCAGCCCCGGGACAAATAACTATGGCTACACCTTC. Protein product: CASSPGTNNYGYTF.

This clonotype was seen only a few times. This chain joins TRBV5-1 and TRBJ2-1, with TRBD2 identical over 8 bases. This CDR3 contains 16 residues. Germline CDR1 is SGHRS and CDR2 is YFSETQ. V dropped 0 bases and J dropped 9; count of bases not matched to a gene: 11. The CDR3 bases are TGCGCCAGCAGCTTGGCGCAGGGACTAGTAGGCAGTGAGCAGTTCTTC. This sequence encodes CASSLAQGLVGSEQFF.

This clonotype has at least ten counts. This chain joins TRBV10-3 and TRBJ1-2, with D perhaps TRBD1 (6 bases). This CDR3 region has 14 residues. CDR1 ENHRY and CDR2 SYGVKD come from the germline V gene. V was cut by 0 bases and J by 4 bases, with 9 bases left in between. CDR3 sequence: CAISESEGGYGYTF. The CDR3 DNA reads TGTGCCATCAGTGAGTCGGAGGGGGGCTATGGCTACACCTTC.

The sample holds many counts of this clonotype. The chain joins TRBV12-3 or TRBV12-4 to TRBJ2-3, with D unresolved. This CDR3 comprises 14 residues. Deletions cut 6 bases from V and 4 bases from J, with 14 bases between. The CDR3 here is CASRFMGPSDTQYF. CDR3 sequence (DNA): TGTGCCAGCAGGTTTATGGGCCCTTCAGATACGCAGTATTTT.

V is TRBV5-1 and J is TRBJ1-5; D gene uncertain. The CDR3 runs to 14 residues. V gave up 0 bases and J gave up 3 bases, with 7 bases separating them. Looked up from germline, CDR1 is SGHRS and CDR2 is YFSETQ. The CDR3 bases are TGCGCCAGCAGCTTGGGGGATGACAATCAGCCCCAGCATTTT. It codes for CASSLGDDNQPQHF.

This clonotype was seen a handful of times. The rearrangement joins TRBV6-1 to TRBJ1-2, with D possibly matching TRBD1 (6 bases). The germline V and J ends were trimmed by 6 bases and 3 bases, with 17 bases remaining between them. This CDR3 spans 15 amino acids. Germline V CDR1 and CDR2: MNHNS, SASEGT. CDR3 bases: TGTGCCAGCAGGGAACCGGGGGGCGCTGACTATGGCTACACCTTC. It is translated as CASREPGGADYGYTF.

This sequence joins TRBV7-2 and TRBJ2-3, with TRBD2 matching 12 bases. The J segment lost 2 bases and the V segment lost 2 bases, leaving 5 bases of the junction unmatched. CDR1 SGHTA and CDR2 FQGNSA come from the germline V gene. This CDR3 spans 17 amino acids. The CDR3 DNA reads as TGTGCCAGCAGCTTACTAGGACTAGCGGGGTCCACAGATACGCAGTATTTT. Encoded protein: CASSLLGLAGSTDTQYF.

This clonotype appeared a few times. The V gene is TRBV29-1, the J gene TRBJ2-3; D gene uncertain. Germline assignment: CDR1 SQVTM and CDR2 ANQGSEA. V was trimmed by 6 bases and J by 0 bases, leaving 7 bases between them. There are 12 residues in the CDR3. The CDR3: CSVARSTDTQYF. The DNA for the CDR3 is TGCAGCGTGGCTAGGAGCACAGATACGCAGTATTTT.